This T cell receptor beta chain emerged from a study of T-cell reconstitution after alpha-beta-depleted transplantation in children. Points from the study as a whole: From surviving recipient T cells and thymic progenitors came the high day-60 TCRbeta diversity observed in some patients. As was reported, about two months after transplant, alpha-beta T cells came from several hundred expanded graft clones. A year post-transplant, T-cell counts and diversity derived mostly from newly produced T cells.

As it was prepared, the TCRbeta library received unique molecular identifiers. TCRdb re-analysed the PCR reads in MiXCR, keeping a single row per CDR3 protein. Among 490,000 or so distinct CDR3 sequences, roughly a tenth were seen once, and the ten largest hold around 2.2%. The CDR3 is 16 amino acids. V was trimmed by 2 bases and J by 0 bases, leaving 8 bases between them. Per the germline V gene, CDR1 is SNHLY and CDR2 is FYNNEI. This clonotype was observed many times. What it binds is unknown. The material sequenced was PBMCs, taken before TCRalphabeta/CD19-depleted stem cell transplant. This TCR was sampled from a child aged 2 to 10 with inherited bone marrow failure, due to receive a stem cell transplant. The gene calls are TRBV2 and TRBJ2-6, with D uncertain. CDR3 in DNA: TGTGCCAGCAGTGAATTTGAAAGCTCTGGGGCCAACGTCCTGACTTTC. Its protein product is CASSEFESSGANVLTF.